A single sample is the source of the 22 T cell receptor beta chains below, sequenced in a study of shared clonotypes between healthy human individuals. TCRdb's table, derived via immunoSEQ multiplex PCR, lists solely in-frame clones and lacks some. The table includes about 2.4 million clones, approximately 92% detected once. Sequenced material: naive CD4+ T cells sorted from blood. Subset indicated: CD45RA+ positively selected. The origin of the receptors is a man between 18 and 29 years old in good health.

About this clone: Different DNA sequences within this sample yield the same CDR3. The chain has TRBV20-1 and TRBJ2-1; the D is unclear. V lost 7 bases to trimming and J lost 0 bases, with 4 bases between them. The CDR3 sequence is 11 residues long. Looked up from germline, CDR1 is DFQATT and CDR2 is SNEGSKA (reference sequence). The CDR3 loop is CSGSSYNEQFF. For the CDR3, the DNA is TGCAGTGGGAGCTCCTACAATGAGCAGTTCTTC.

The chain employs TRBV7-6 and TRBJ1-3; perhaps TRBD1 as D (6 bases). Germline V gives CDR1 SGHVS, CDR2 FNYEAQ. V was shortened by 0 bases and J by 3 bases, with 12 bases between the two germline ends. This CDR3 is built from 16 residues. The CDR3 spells CASSLAFGGDGNTIYF. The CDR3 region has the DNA TGTGCCAGCAGCTTAGCGTTCGGGGGCGATGGAAACACCATATATTTT.

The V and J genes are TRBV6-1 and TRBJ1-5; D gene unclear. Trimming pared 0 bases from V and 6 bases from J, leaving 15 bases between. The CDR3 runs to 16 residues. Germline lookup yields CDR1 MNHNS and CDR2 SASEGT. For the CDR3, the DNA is TGTGCCAGCAGTGAAGCCCGGACCGAATGGCCTCAGCCCCAGCATTTT. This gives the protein CASSEARTEWPQPQHF.

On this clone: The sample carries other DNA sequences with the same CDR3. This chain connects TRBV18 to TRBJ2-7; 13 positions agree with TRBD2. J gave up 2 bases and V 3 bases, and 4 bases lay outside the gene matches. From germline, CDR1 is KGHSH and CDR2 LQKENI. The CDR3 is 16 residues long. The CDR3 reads CASSPPGLAGTYEQYF. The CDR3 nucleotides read TGTGCCAGCTCACCCCCGGGACTAGCGGGAACCTACGAGCAGTACTTC.

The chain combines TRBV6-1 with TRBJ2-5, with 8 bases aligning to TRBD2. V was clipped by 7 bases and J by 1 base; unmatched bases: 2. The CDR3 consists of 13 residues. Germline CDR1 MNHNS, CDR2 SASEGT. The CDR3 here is CASIAGTQETQYF. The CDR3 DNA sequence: TGTGCCAGCATAGCGGGGACCCAAGAGACCCAGTACTTC.

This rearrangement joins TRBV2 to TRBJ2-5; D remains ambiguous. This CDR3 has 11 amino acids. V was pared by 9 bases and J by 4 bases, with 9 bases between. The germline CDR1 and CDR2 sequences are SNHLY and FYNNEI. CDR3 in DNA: TGTGCCAGTGGGTCGGTAGAGACCCAGTACTTC. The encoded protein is CASGSVETQYF.

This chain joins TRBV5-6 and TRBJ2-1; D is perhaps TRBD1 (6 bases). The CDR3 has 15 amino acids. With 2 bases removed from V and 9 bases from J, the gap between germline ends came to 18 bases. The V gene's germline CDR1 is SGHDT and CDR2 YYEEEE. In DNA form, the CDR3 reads TGTGCCAGCAGCTTACCACGCCATGGGGGCGGTGAGCAGTTCTTC. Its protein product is CASSLPRHGGGEQFF.

CDR3 DNA sequence: TGTGCCAGCAGCCCCCAGGCGGAGGGCACAGATACGCAGTATTTT. Protein: CASSPQAEGTDTQYF. This chain uses TRBV9 with TRBJ2-3, with TRBD2 as a possible D gene (5 bases). CDR3 length: 15 amino acids. Trimming removed 4 bases at V and 1 base at J, with 13 bases between. The germline V gene has CDR1 SGDLS and CDR2 YYNGEE.

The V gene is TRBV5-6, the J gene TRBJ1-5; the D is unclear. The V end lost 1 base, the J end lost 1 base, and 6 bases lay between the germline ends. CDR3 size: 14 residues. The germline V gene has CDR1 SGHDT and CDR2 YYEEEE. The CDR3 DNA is TGTGCCAGCAGCTTGTTGTCCAGCAATCAGCCCCAGCATTTT. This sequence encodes CASSLLSSNQPQHF.

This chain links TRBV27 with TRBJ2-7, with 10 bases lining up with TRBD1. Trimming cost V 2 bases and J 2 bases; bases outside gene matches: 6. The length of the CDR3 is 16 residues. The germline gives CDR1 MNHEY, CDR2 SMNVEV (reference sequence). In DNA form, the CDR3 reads TGTGCCAGCAGTTTAACCGCCGGGACAGGGGCCTACGAGCAGTACTTC. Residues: CASSLTAGTGAYEQYF.

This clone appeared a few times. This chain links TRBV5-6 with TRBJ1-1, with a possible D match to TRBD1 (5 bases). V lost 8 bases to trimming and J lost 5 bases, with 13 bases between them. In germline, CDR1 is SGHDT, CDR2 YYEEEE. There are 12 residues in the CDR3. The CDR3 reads CASLERGTEAFF. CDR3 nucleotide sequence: TGTGCCAGTCTCGAAAGGGGTACTGAAGCTTTCTTT.

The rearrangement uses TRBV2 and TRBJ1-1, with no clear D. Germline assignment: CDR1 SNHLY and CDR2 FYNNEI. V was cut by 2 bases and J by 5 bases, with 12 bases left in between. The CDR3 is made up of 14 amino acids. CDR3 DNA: TGTGCCAGCAGTGAATTGGGCAGGCAAACTGAAGCTTTCTTT. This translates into CASSELGRQTEAFF.

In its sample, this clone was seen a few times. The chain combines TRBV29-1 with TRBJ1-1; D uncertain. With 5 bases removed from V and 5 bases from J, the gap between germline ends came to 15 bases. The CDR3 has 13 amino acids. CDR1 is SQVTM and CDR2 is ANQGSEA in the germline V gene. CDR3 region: CSVTGRLVTEAFF. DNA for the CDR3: TGCAGCGTTACGGGCAGACTTGTAACTGAAGCTTTCTTT.

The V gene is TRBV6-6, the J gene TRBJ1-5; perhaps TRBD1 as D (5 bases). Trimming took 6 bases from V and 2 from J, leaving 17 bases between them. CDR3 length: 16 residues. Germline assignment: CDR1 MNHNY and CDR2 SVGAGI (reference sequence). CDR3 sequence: CASRAHRGEGNQPQHF. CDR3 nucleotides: TGTGCCAGCAGAGCTCACCGGGGCGAAGGCAATCAGCCCCAGCATTTT.

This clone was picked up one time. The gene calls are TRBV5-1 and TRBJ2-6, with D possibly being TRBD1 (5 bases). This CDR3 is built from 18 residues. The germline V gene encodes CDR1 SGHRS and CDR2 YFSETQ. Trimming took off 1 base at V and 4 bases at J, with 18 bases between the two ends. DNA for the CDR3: TGCGCCAGCAGCTTGATGGGCCCAGGCTCAGGGGGGGCCAACGTCCTGACTTTC. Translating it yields CASSLMGPGSGGANVLTF.

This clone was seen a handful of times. The CDR3 DNA reads TGTGCCAGCAGTTTAGGTGAAAAACTGTTTTTT. Amino acids: CASSLGEKLFF. The chain carries TRBV27 and TRBJ1-4; D remains unclear. CDR1 is MNHEY, CDR2 SMNVEV, per germline (reference sequence). V was shortened by 2 bases and J by 7 bases, with 2 bases between the two germline ends. The CDR3 covers 11 residues.

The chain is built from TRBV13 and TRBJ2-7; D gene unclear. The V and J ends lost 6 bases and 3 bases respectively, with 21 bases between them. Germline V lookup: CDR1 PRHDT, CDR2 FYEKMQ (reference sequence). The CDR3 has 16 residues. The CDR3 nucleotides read TGTGCCAGCAGTCCAGCTGGTGACTCTATTTACTACGAGCAGTACTTC. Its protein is CASSPAGDSIYYEQYF.

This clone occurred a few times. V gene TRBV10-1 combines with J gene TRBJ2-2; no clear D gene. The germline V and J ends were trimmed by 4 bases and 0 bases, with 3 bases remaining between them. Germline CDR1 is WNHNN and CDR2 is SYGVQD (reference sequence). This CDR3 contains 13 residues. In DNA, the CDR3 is TGCGCCAGCAGTGTGTCGAACACCGGGGAGCTGTTTTTT. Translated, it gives CASSVSNTGELFF.

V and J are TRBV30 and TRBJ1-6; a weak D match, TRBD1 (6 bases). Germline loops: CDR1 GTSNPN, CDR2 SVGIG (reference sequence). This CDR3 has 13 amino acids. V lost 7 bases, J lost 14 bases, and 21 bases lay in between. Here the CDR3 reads CASQNQGSGALHF. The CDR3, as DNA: TGTGCCTCTCAAAACCAGGGGTCTGGGGCCCTCCACTTT.

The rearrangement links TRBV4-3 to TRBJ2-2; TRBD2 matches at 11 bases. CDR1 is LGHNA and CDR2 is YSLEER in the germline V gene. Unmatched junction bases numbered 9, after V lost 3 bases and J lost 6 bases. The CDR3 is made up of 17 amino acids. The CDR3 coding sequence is TGCGCCAGCAGCCAGAGGGGGACTAGCGGTACCGCCGGGGAGCTGTTTTTT. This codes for CASSQRGTSGTAGELFF.

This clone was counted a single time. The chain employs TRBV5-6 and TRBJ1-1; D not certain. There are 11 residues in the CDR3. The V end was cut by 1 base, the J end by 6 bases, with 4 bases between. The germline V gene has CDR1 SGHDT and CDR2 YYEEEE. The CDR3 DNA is TGTGCCAGCAGCTTGCGGGCTGAAGCTTTCTTT. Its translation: CASSLRAEAFF. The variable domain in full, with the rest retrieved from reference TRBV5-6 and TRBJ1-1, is DAGVTQSPTHLIKTRGQQVTLRCSPKSGHDTVSWYQQALGQGPQFIFQYYEEEERQRGNFPDRFSGHQFPNYSSELNVNALLLGDSALYLCASSLRAEAFFGQGTRLTVV.

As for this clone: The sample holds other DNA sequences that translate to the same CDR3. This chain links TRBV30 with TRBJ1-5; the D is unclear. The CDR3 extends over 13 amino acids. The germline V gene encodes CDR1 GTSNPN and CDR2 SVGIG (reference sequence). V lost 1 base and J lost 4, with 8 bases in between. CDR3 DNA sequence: TGTGCCTGGAGTGGCACGGTAAATCAGCCCCAGCATTTT. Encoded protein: CAWSGTVNQPQHF.